One and the same sample provided the 15 T cell receptor beta chains below, sequenced in a study of T-cell reconstitution after alpha-beta-depleted transplantation in children. Unique molecular identifiers were used to barcode this TCRbeta library. TCRdb reprocessed the PCR reads with MiXCR, giving one entry per CDR3 protein. The data hold under 450,000 distinct CDR3 sequences, with 13% observed a single time. The sequencing used PBMCs, collected from the stem cell graft. These receptors were collected from a human donor who donated a stem cell graft to a child with Fanconi anemia.

In this sample, this clonotype turned up a few times. The V and J genes are TRBV9 and TRBJ2-1; TRBD1 is a possible D gene (6 bases). Germline CDR1 reads SGDLS; CDR2 reads YYNGEE. V lost 3 bases and J lost 4, with 14 bases in between. This CDR3 spans 15 amino acids. The CDR3: CASSDSGGMYNEQFF. The CDR3 bases are TGTGCCAGCAGCGACAGTGGGGGCATGTACAATGAGCAGTTCTTC.

This clonotype was detected a few times. The chain employs TRBV20-1 and TRBJ1-2; perhaps TRBD1 as D (5 bases). Germline CDR1 reads DFQATT; CDR2 reads SNEGSKA (reference sequence). The CDR3 runs 12 residues. The CDR3 DNA reads as TGCAGCAGCTCGGCCAAGGGGCGAAGCTACACCTTC. It encodes CSSSAKGRSYTF.

This clonotype was seen a handful of times. The chain is built from TRBV2 and TRBJ2-7; D assignment may be TRBD1 or TRBD2 (7 bases each). CDR3 size: 13 residues. V was pared by 6 bases and J by 5 bases, with 14 bases between. Germline V gives CDR1 SNHLY, CDR2 FYNNEI. The CDR3 region is CASSAPGGDEQYF. CDR3 coding DNA: TGTGCCAGCAGCGCCCCAGGGGGGGACGAGCAGTACTTC.

The rearrangement uses TRBV6-1 and TRBJ1-2; 7 nucleotides line up with TRBD1. J lost 0 bases, V lost 5 bases, and 6 bases had no gene match. The CDR3 is 15 amino acids. Germline V lookup: CDR1 MNHNS, CDR2 SASEGT. The CDR3 DNA follows: TGTGCCAGCAGTAATTACAGGGGATCTAACTATGGCTACACCTTC. Its translation: CASSNYRGSNYGYTF.

This clonotype was seen a few times. The chain has TRBV2 and TRBJ1-1, with a tentative D call TRBD1 (6 bases). The V gene's germline CDR1 is SNHLY and CDR2 FYNNEI. The CDR3 consists of 14 residues. Deletions cut 7 bases from V and 0 bases from J, with 12 bases between. The CDR3 nucleotides are TGTGCCAGCATGCTAGGACAGATGAACACTGAAGCTTTCTTT. Its protein product is CASMLGQMNTEAFF.

J is TRBJ1-5 and V is TRBV10-3; a weak D match, TRBD1 (5 bases). Trimming pared 3 bases from V and 5 bases from J, leaving 11 bases between. Germline assignment: CDR1 ENHRY and CDR2 SYGVKD. The CDR3 sequence is 14 residues long. The CDR3 protein is CAISEVSGDQPQHF. The CDR3 DNA sequence: TGTGCCATCAGTGAAGTGTCGGGGGATCAGCCCCAGCATTTT.

This clonotype showed up many times. This rearrangement joins TRBV20-1 to TRBJ2-3; TRBD1 agrees at 7 bases. This CDR3 is built from 13 residues. J was trimmed by 9 bases and V by 1 base; bases with no gene match: 7. Germline CDR1 is DFQATT and CDR2 is SNEGSKA (reference sequence). CDR3 sequence reads: CSARGQGFGTQYF. The CDR3 DNA is TGCAGTGCTAGAGGACAGGGCTTTGGCACGCAGTATTTT.

This clonotype was observed at least ten times. The DNA of the CDR3 is TGTGCCAGCAGTGGAGGACAGGGCCAGAATCAGCCCCAGCATTTT. Its protein product is CASSGGQGQNQPQHF. This chain joins TRBV6-1 and TRBJ1-5, with 8 positions matching TRBD1. The germline CDR1 and CDR2 sequences are MNHNS and SASEGT. The CDR3 loop spans 15 amino acids. J lost 4 bases, V lost 4 bases, and 6 bases had no gene match.

The CDR3 DNA is TGTGCCAGCAGCCTACAGGGATTGAGCTACAATGAGCAGTTCTTC. Translating gives CASSLQGLSYNEQFF. The genes are TRBV12-3 or TRBV12-4 and TRBJ2-1; the D gene is possibly TRBD1 (6 bases). The V and J ends lost 6 bases and 3 bases respectively, with 15 bases between them. The CDR3 sequence is 15 residues long.

This chain joins TRBV10-3 and TRBJ2-1; the D call may be TRBD1 or TRBD2 (7 bases each). The CDR3 loop spans 16 amino acids. Trimming pared 2 bases from V and 12 bases from J, leaving 23 bases between. Germline V gene lookup returns CDR1 ENHRY and CDR2 SYGVKD. CDR3 sequence reads: CAISETPGRTGLGQFF. CDR3 nucleotides: TGTGCCATCAGTGAGACCCCCGGGAGGACAGGCCTTGGGCAGTTCTTC.

In this sample, this clonotype turned up a few times. The genes are TRBV3-1 and TRBJ1-6, with D tentatively TRBD1 (5 bases). This CDR3 is 16 amino acids long. CDR1 is LGHDT, CDR2 YNNKEL, per germline (reference sequence). Trimming took 1 base from V and 5 from J, leaving 12 bases between them. CDR3 region: CASSQGQPWDNSPLHF. DNA for the CDR3: TGTGCCAGCAGCCAAGGACAGCCCTGGGATAATTCACCCCTCCACTTT.

This clonotype was counted at least ten times. The V gene is TRBV12-3 or TRBV12-4, the J gene TRBJ2-5, with 8 nucleotides matching TRBD1. Germline trimming cut 6 bases from V and 3 bases from J; bases unmatched to any gene: 3. CDR3 size: 13 residues. In DNA form, the CDR3 reads TGTGCCAGCAGCCAGACAGGGGAAGAGACCCAGTACTTC. Its translation is CASSQTGEETQYF.

The J gene is TRBJ1-1, the V gene TRBV4-1; D gene uncertain. The V gene's germline CDR1 is MGHRA and CDR2 YSYEKL. Trimming removed 2 bases at V and 0 bases at J, with 13 bases between. The CDR3 contains 16 residues. The CDR3 DNA reads as TGCGCCAGCAGCCAAATGACGAGGGTTGTGAACACTGAAGCTTTCTTT. It encodes CASSQMTRVVNTEAFF.

This clonotype was detected ten times or more. This chain connects TRBV6-1 to TRBJ2-7; 8 bases agree with TRBD2. The CDR3 consists of 14 residues. Per germline, CDR1 MNHNS and CDR2 SASEGT. Trimming at V came to 4 bases and at J to 0 bases, leaving 2 bases not matched to a gene. The CDR3, as DNA: TGTGCCAGCAGTGGGCGGGGGGCCTCCTACGAGCAGTACTTC. Translation: CASSGRGASYEQYF.

This clonotype was found many times. The J gene is TRBJ1-3, the V gene TRBV20-1; 7 nucleotides match TRBD1. J gave up 0 bases and V 5 bases, and 4 bases lay outside the gene matches. Germline lookup yields CDR1 DFQATT and CDR2 SNEGSKA (reference sequence). This CDR3 contains 14 residues. The CDR3 sequence: CSAPQGNSGNTIYF. The CDR3 region has the DNA TGCAGTGCTCCACAGGGGAACTCTGGAAACACCATATATTTT.